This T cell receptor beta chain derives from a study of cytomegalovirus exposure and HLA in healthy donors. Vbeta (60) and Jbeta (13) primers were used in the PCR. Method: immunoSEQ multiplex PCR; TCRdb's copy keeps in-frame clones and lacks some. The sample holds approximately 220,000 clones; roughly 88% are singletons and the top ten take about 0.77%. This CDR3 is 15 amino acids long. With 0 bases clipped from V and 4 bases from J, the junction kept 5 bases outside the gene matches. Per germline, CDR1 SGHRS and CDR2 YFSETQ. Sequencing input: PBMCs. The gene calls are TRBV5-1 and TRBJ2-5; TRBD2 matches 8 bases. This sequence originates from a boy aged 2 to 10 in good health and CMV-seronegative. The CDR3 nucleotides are TGCGCCAGCAGCTTGGCCAGCGGGGGAGGAGAGACCCAGTACTTC. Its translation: CASSLASGGGETQYF.